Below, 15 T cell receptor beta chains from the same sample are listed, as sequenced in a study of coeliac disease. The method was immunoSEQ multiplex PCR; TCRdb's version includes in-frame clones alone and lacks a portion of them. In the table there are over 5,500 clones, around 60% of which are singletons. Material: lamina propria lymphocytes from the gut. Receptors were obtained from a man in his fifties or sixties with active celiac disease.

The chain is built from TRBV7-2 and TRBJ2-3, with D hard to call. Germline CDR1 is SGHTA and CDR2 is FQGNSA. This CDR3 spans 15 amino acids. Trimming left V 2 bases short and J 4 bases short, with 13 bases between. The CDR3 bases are TGTGCCAGCAGCTTAACCCTAAATCGCCCAGATACGCAGTATTTT. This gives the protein CASSLTLNRPDTQYF.

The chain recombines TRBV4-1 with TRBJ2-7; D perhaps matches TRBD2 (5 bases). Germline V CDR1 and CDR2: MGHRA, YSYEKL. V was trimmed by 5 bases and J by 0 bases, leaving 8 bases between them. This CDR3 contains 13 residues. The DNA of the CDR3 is TGCGCCAGCAGCGAGGGCAGCTCCTACGAGCAGTACTTC. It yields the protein CASSEGSSYEQYF.

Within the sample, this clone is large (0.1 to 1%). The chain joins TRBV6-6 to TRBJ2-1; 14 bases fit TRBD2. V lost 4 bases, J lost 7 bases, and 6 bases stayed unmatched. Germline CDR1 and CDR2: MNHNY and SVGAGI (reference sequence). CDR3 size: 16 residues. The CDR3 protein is CASSSGLAGAQNEQFF. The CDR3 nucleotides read TGTGCCAGCAGTTCGGGACTAGCGGGAGCCCAAAATGAGCAGTTCTTC.

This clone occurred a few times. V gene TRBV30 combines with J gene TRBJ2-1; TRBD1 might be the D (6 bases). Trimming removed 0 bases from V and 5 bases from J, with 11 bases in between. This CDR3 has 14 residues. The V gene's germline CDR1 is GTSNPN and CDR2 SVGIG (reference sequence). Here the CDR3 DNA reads TGTGCCTGGAGTGTGGGACACCCGAACAATGAGCAGTTCTTC. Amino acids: CAWSVGHPNNEQFF.

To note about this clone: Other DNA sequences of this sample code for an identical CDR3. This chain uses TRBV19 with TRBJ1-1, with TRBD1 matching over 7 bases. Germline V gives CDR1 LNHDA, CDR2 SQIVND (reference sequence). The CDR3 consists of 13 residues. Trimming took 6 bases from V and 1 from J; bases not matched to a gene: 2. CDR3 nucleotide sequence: TGTGCCAGTAGCCGGACAGGGAACACTGAAGCTTTCTTT. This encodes CASSRTGNTEAFF.

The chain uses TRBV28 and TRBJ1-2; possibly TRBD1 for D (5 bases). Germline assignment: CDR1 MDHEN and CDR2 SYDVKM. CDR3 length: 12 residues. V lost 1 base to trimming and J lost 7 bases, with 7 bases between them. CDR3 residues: CASSLFRAGYTF. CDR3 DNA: TGTGCCAGCAGTTTATTCAGGGCTGGCTACACCTTC.

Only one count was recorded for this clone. In DNA form, the CDR3 reads TGTGCCAGTATGGGACAGGGGATCACTGAAGCTTTCTTT. Translating it yields CASMGQGITEAFF. The V gene is TRBV19, the J gene TRBJ1-1; the match to TRBD1 covers 10 bases. V was pared by 7 bases and J by 4 bases, with 3 bases of the junction left unmatched. Germline assignment: CDR1 LNHDA and CDR2 SQIVND (reference sequence). The CDR3 spans 13 residues.

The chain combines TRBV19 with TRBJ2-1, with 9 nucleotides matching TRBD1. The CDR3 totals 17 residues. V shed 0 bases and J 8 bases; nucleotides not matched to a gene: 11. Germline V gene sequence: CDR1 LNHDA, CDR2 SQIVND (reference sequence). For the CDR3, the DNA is TGTGCCAGTAGTATAGATATCGGGACAGGGTTTGGATATGAGCAGTTCTTC. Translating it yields CASSIDIGTGFGYEQFF.

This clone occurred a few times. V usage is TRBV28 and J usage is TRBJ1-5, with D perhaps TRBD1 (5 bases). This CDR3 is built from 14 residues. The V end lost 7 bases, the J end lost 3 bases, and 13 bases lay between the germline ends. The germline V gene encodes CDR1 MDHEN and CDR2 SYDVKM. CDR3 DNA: TGTGCCAGCACCCATGCAGGGATCAATCAGCCCCAGCATTTT. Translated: CASTHAGINQPQHF.

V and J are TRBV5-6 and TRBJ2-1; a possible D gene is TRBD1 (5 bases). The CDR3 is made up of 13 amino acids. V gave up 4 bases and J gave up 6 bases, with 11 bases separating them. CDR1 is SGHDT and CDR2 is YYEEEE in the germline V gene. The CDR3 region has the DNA TGTGCCAGCAGCCCGATTCAGGGCAATGAGCAGTTCTTC. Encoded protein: CASSPIQGNEQFF.

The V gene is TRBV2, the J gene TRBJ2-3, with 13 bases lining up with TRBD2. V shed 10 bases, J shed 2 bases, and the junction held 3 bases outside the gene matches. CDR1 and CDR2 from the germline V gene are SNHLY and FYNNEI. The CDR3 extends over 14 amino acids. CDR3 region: CATGLAGVTDTQYF. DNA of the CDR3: TGTGCCACCGGACTAGCGGGGGTCACAGATACGCAGTATTTT. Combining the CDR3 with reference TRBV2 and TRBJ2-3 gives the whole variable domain EPEVTQTPSHQVTQMGQEVILRCVPISNHLYFYWYRQILGQKVEFLVSFYNNEISEKSEIFDDQFSVERPDGSNFTLKIRSTKLEDSAMYFCATGLAGVTDTQYFGPGTRLTVL.

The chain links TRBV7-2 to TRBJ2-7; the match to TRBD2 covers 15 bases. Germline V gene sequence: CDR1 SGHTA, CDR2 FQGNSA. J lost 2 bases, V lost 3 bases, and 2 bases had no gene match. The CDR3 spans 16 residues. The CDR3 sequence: CASSLGLAGGPYEQYV. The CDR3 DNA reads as TGTGCCAGCAGCTTGGGACTAGCGGGAGGTCCCTACGAGCAGTACGTC.

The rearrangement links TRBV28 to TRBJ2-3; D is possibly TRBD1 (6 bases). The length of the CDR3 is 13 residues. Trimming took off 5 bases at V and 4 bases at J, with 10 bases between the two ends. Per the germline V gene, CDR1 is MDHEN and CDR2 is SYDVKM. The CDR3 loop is CASSPRQADTQYF. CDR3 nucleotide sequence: TGTGCCAGCAGTCCCAGACAGGCAGATACGCAGTATTTT.

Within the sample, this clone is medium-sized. CDR3 bases: TGTGCCTGGAGTACCGGACAGGGGTCTGAAGCTTTCTTT. Translation: CAWSTGQGSEAFF. The chain couples TRBV30 to TRBJ1-1; 9 bases map to TRBD1. V was pared by 2 bases and J by 6 bases, with 4 bases of the junction left unmatched. Per the germline V gene, CDR1 is GTSNPN and CDR2 is SVGIG (reference sequence). This CDR3 region has 13 residues. Variable domain in full (rest from reference TRBV30 and TRBJ1-1): SQTIHQWPATLVQPVGSPLSLECTVEGTSNPNLYWYRQAAGRGLQLLFYSVGIGQISSEVPQNLSASRPQDRQFILSSKKLLLSDSGFYLCAWSTGQGSEAFFGQGTRLTVV.

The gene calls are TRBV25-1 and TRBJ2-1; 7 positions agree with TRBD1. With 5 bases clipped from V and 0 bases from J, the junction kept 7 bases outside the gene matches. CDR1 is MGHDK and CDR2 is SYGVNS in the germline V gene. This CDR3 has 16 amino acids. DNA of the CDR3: TGTGCCAGCAGTCCTTATGAGGGGGCCTCCTACAATGAGCAGTTCTTC. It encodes CASSPYEGASYNEQFF.